This T cell receptor beta chain is drawn from a study of CD8 T cells in ankylosing spondylitis (dated by TCRdb to about 2017). In terms of the full investigation: T cell receptor beta repertoires were profiled in healthy donors and ankylosing spondylitis patients so that disease-linked TCR variants could be found. Peripheral blood was sampled, and synovial fluid was also collected from ankylosing spondylitis patients. The full study cohort was made up of approximately 27 ankylosing spondylitis patients and around 100 healthy donors.

TCRdb names Illumina HiSeq 2500 as the instrument used. Quantitative 5'-RACE with molecular barcodes was used to prepare TCR beta libraries. In the paper's pipeline: To identify disease-linked TCR variants, a new computational method was used, one built on a probabilistic model of VDJ rearrangement. TCRdb itself trimmed the public reads at Q25 with fastp, ran MiXCR and retained productive beta chains. Duplicate CDR3 protein sequences are folded into a single record with the most common DNA and genes. The V and J calls, along with clone size, are taken from TCRdb and not from the paper's own processing. Within this sample are a few hundred thousand distinct CDR3 sequences, with less than 9.5% of them counted one time only. The ten largest clones represent approximately 14% of the sample. The germline V gene sets CDR1 to SGHVS and CDR2 to FQNEAQ. Trimmed from V: 4 bases; trimmed from J: 7 bases; junction bases lacking a gene match: 7. From its cysteine to its phenylalanine, the CDR3 spans 14 amino acids. CDR3 DNA only is kept here, 42 bases in frame from base 1.

Study-wide conclusions, independent of this receptor: A TCR beta motif of fewer than 10 highly homologous amino acid variants appeared characteristic of blood from ankylosing spondylitis patients. The disease-linked clones had a CD8+ phenotype and were found at relatively low frequencies in peripheral blood. Some of the motif variants had been reported before in the synovial fluid and blood of reactive arthritis patients, a finding that suggests common disease-initiation mechanisms. According to the report, matched synovial fluid samples from ankylosing spondylitis patients were significantly enriched for the disease-linked clones.

This clonotype was found a few times. Its binding antigen is unknown. Per-nucleotide qualities are absent, and no much larger clonotype sits a single base away. The specimen was blood, either unsorted or a sorted T cell fraction (not recorded which). The chain is made from TRBV7-8 and TRBJ2-5; 9 junctional bases match TRBD2. The origin of this receptor is a male donor with ankylosing spondylitis. The CDR3 protein: CASSSLAGEGTQYF. The base sequence is TGTGCCAGCAGCTCTTTAGCGGGAGAAGGGACCCAGTACTTC.